This T cell receptor (beta chain) was profiled in a study of T cell changes during pregnancy in multiple sclerosis (dated by TCRdb to the late 2010s). Study-wide context: Changes in the T cell repertoire over the course of pregnancy were examined in this study in women with multiple sclerosis.

Libraries were built with the immunoSEQ multiplex PCR assay. This is the immuneACCESS table as TCRdb keeps it, with only in-frame sequences that have V and J called. A part of the clones is gone; compared with another copy, unresolved V genes explain less than half, and the rest is unexplained. For this sample there are tens of thousands of clones; approximately 92% appear just once. Approximately 2% of the sample is taken by the ten largest. Turning to this clone: Its binding antigen is unknown. Per-base qualities were not stored, and no clone one base away is much larger.

CDR3 length: 14 amino acids, cysteine to phenylalanine. Here the CDR3 DNA is all that survives: 42 bases in frame from base 1. V is cut by 7 bases and J by 2 bases, and the space between the germline ends is 14 bases. The germline V gene provides CDR1 MNHEY and CDR2 SVGAGI. The clonotype comes from a female donor in good health, enrolled as a control in a pregnancy study. The input for sequencing was peripheral blood, taken in the third trimester of pregnancy. The chain is assembled from TRBV6-5 and TRBJ2-5; the D region possibly corresponds to TRBD1 (5 bases align). The CDR3 region: CASTEQGAQETQYF. The bases read TGTGCCAGCACCGAGCAAGGGGCACAAGAGACCCAGTACTTC.